This T cell receptor (beta chain) derives from a study of T cell repertoires in cytomegalovirus infection. As for the study in general: Public signatures in TCR beta pointed to CMV infection and matching HLA type.

The V segment lost 11 bases and the J segment 3 bases; nucleotides outside the gene matches: 10. CDR3 length: 13 residues. CDR1 and CDR2 from the germline V gene are MNHEY and SVGEGT. TCRdb analysed the reads with MiXCR anew, one entry per CDR3 protein. The table has a few hundred thousand distinct CDR3 sequences, 15% to 20% seen once; the top ten hold 8.7%. The sequence was obtained from a human donor in good health (CMV status not recorded). Some clones in this sample may be carry-over from other donors' samples. Sequenced sample: PBMCs. The chain employs TRBV6-2 or TRBV6-3 and TRBJ2-7; the match to TRBD1 covers 7 bases. As DNA, the CDR3 is TGTGCCCTCCGGGGACAGACAGACTACGAGCAGTACTTC. Translating it yields CALRGQTDYEQYF.